The 30 T cell receptor beta chains in this list originate from one sample, sequenced in a study of identical twins. TCRdb passed the 5' RACE reads through MiXCR, listing each CDR3 protein once. Of around 280,000 distinct CDR3 sequences listed, 8% to 9% are singletons. This sample also belongs to another study, concerning yellow fever vaccine responses in identical twins.

Sequencing input: memory (CD45RO+) T cells sorted from blood. These receptors all stem from a woman in her late teens or twenties in good health.

This clonotype was counted only a few times. The CDR3 nucleotides are TGCAGTGCTAGAGATAAAAAGGGCGGGAGACTCACAGATACGCAGTATTTT. It is translated as CSARDKKGGRLTDTQYF. The V and J genes are TRBV20-1 and TRBJ2-3; TRBD2 matches at 7 bases. The CDR3 consists of 17 residues. V shed 0 bases and J 2 bases; nucleotides not matched to a gene: 11. Germline CDR1 reads DFQATT; CDR2 reads SNEGSKA (reference sequence).

This clonotype was recorded at least ten times. This chain links TRBV3-1 with TRBJ1-1; D is uncertain. V was pared by 1 base and J by 1 base, with 4 bases between. The CDR3 totals 13 residues. Germline V CDR1 and CDR2: LGHDT, YNNKEL (reference sequence). CDR3 DNA: TGTGCCAGCAGCCAAGGTGGGAACACTGAAGCTTTCTTT. Protein: CASSQGGNTEAFF.

The V call is TRBV11-2, the J call TRBJ2-2; D remains ambiguous. The CDR3 has 12 residues. Trimming stripped 7 bases from V and 2 bases from J, with 5 bases between. From germline, CDR1 is SGHAT and CDR2 FQNNGV. The CDR3 spells CASKGNTGELFF. The CDR3 bases are TGTGCCAGCAAAGGAAACACCGGGGAGCTGTTTTTT.

This chain links TRBV3-1 with TRBJ2-1; 11 bases map to TRBD2. The V gene end was trimmed by 0 bases and the J gene end by 4 bases; junction bases not matched to a gene: 5. Germline V gene data show CDR1 as LGHDT and CDR2 as YNNKEL (reference sequence). The length of the CDR3 is 17 residues. In DNA, the CDR3 is TGTGCCAGCAGCCAAGATACTAGCGGGAGCAGGTACAATGAGCAGTTCTTC. Its protein product is CASSQDTSGSRYNEQFF.

The rearrangement uses TRBV20-1 and TRBJ1-2; 11 nucleotides agree with TRBD1. The CDR3 length is 13 residues. The germline V gene has CDR1 DFQATT and CDR2 SNEGSKA (reference sequence). The ends lost 5 bases at V and 8 bases at J; junction bases unmatched: 7. The CDR3 coding sequence is TGCAGTGCTGGGGACAGGGGGTTTGGGGGCTACACCTTC. It specifies CSAGDRGFGGYTF.

This clonotype was seen ten or more times. The gene calls are TRBV29-1 and TRBJ1-4; D is undetermined. This CDR3 has 13 amino acids. The V gene's germline CDR1 is SQVTM and CDR2 ANQGSEA. V lost 8 bases to trimming and J lost 4 bases, with 14 bases between them. CDR3 DNA: TGCAGCTTTCGGACTGGCTATAATGAAAAACTGTTTTTT. Amino acid sequence: CSFRTGYNEKLFF. Full variable domain (rest looked up from reference TRBV29-1 and TRBJ1-4): SAVISQKPSRDICQRGTSLTIQCQVDSQVTMMFWYRQQPGQSLTLIATANQGSEATYESGFVIDKFPISRPNLTFSTLTVSNMSPEDSSIYLCSFRTGYNEKLFFGSGTQLSVL.

Ten or more counts support this clonotype. V is TRBV5-1 and J is TRBJ2-2; 7 positions match TRBD2. The CDR3 has 16 amino acids. V lost 0 bases to trimming and J lost 2 bases; unmatched junction nucleotides: 4. Per the germline V gene, CDR1 is SGHRS and CDR2 is YFSETQ. This chain's CDR3 is CASSLGSGINTGELFF. CDR3 nucleotide sequence: TGCGCCAGCAGCTTGGGGAGCGGGATAAACACCGGGGAGCTGTTTTTT.

This clonotype was seen more than once but under ten times. The chain uses TRBV5-5 and TRBJ2-1; possibly TRBD1 for D (7 bases). There are 14 residues in the CDR3. The ends were cut back, 3 bases at V and 7 bases at J, with 14 bases in the middle. Germline loops: CDR1 SGHKS, CDR2 YYEKEE (reference sequence). The CDR3 sequence: CASSSISGGNEQFF. For the CDR3, the DNA is TGTGCCAGCAGCTCCATCTCAGGGGGGAATGAGCAGTTCTTC.

The chain links TRBV20-1 to TRBJ2-5; D may be TRBD1 or TRBD2 (5 bases each). The CDR3 covers 13 residues. Germline values: CDR1 DFQATT, CDR2 SNEGSKA (reference sequence). V lost 8 bases and J 2 bases, leaving 15 bases between the germline ends. The CDR3 DNA reads as TGCAGTTCCACCGTGTGGGGGCAAGAGACCCAGTACTTC. Translation: CSSTVWGQETQYF.

There are a few counts of this clonotype. The rearrangement joins TRBV10-1 to TRBJ2-3; D unresolved. The germline V gene encodes CDR1 WNHNN and CDR2 SYGVQD (reference sequence). Between the trimmed V and J ends, which lost 5 bases and 1 base, there was a span of 10 bases. The CDR3 extends over 14 amino acids. The CDR3 is CASSFEFRTDTQYF. CDR3 nucleotide sequence: TGCGCCAGCAGTTTTGAGTTTCGCACAGATACGCAGTATTTT.

This chain joins TRBV9 and TRBJ2-1; D assignment may be TRBD1 or TRBD2 (5 bases each). CDR1 and CDR2 (germline): SGDLS, YYNGEE. CDR3 length equals 16 residues. V was clipped by 3 bases and J by 2 bases, with 15 bases between them. The CDR3 spells CASSATSGQTYNEQFF. The CDR3 nucleotides read TGTGCCAGCAGCGCCACTTCGGGGCAAACCTACAATGAGCAGTTCTTC.

This clonotype was detected many times. The rearrangement links TRBV9 to TRBJ2-3, with D tentatively TRBD2 (6 bases). The germline V and J ends were trimmed by 1 base and 2 bases, with 11 bases remaining between them. Germline CDR1 reads SGDLS; CDR2 reads YYNGEE. CDR3 length: 15 amino acids. CDR3 protein: CASSVRGGDTDTQYF. CDR3 sequence (DNA): TGTGCCAGCAGCGTACGAGGCGGGGACACAGATACGCAGTATTTT.

This clonotype was found a few times. The rearrangement uses TRBV29-1 and TRBJ2-1; TRBD2 might be the D (6 bases). Germline-derived CDR1 and CDR2 are SQVTM and ANQGSEA. V was clipped by 0 bases and J by 8 bases, with 26 bases between them. This CDR3 spans 18 amino acids. The DNA of the CDR3 is TGCAGCGTTGAAGATCGACGGAGACTAGGCGGGAATATTGATGAGCAGTTCTTC. Encoded protein: CSVEDRRRLGGNIDEQFF.

This clonotype has ten or more counts. This chain uses TRBV12-3 or TRBV12-4 with TRBJ1-4, with D unresolved. Trimming removed 5 bases at V and 8 bases at J, with 12 bases between. This CDR3 contains 13 residues. As DNA, the CDR3 is TGTGCCAGCAGTCTAACTCAAGGGGAAAAACTGTTTTTT. Protein sequence: CASSLTQGEKLFF.

The rearrangement links TRBV9 to TRBJ2-2; D gene unclear. The CDR3 is 12 amino acids. The germline CDR1 and CDR2 sequences are SGDLS and YYNGEE. The V and J ends lost 7 bases and 0 bases respectively, with 4 bases between them. The CDR3, as DNA: TGTGCCAGCGCCCCGAACACCGGGGAGCTGTTTTTT. Its translation: CASAPNTGELFF.

This clonotype was observed a few times. The genes are TRBV20-1 and TRBJ2-3; 10 bases map to TRBD2. Per germline, CDR1 DFQATT and CDR2 SNEGSKA (reference sequence). The CDR3 has 15 residues. Unmatched junction bases numbered 5, after V lost 3 bases and J lost 2 bases. The CDR3 nucleotides read TGCAGTGCTAGGCCTAGCGGGGGATACACAGATACGCAGTATTTT. It specifies CSARPSGGYTDTQYF.

This clonotype was observed a handful of times. V is TRBV9 and J is TRBJ2-7; 7 nucleotides line up with TRBD2. Per germline, CDR1 SGDLS and CDR2 YYNGEE. This CDR3 spans 14 amino acids. The trim removed 1 base at V and 5 bases at J, leaving 6 bases unmatched. The CDR3 DNA sequence: TGTGCCAGCAGCGTACGGGGGGAATTGGACGAGCAGTACTTC. The encoded protein is CASSVRGELDEQYF.

This clonotype has ten or more counts. The rearrangement links TRBV6-1 to TRBJ1-1, with D perhaps TRBD1 (5 bases). Per germline, CDR1 MNHNS and CDR2 SASEGT. The CDR3 runs to 15 residues. Trimming stripped 5 bases from V and 5 bases from J, with 18 bases between. Here the CDR3 DNA reads TGTGCCAGCAGTACCGGTGGGGGGGTGCGGACTGAAGCTTTCTTT. Its protein product is CASSTGGGVRTEAFF.

This sequence joins TRBV10-3 and TRBJ1-6, with 10 bases that match TRBD1. CDR3 length: 15 amino acids. Looked up from germline, CDR1 is ENHRY and CDR2 is SYGVKD. J gave up 7 bases and V 5 bases, and 5 bases lay outside the gene matches. In DNA form, the CDR3 reads TGTGCCATCAGTAGGGACAGGGGAGGGAATTCACCCCTCCACTTT. Amino acids: CAISRDRGGNSPLHF.

This clonotype was seen repeatedly, ten times or more. The chain is built from TRBV5-1 and TRBJ2-1, with 9 bases identical to TRBD2. The CDR3 sequence is 17 residues long. J lost 7 bases, V lost 4 bases, and 15 bases had no gene match. Germline loops: CDR1 SGHRS, CDR2 YFSETQ. CDR3 sequence reads: CASSPGVIAGEGNEQFF. Here the CDR3 DNA reads TGCGCCAGCAGCCCGGGGGTGATAGCGGGAGAGGGAAATGAGCAGTTCTTC. The entire variable domain, with the rest obtained from reference TRBV5-1 and TRBJ2-1, is as follows: KAGVTQTPRYLIKTRGQQVTLSCSPISGHRSVSWYQQTPGQGLQFLFEYFSETQRNKGNFPGRFSGRQFSNSRSEMNVSTLELGDSALYLCASSPGVIAGEGNEQFFGPGTRLTVL.

This clonotype was counted between two and nine times. The J gene is TRBJ2-1, the V gene TRBV28; D possibly corresponds to TRBD2 (5 bases). This CDR3 is 11 amino acids long. Germline V CDR1 and CDR2: MDHEN, SYDVKM. With 10 bases removed from V and 9 bases from J, the gap between germline ends came to 13 bases. The CDR3 sequence: CATLAVGEQFF. The CDR3 DNA is TGTGCCACCCTAGCCGTAGGTGAGCAGTTCTTC.

This clonotype has just a few counts. The chain combines TRBV2 with TRBJ2-7, with D perhaps TRBD1 (5 bases). The V end was cut by 5 bases, the J end by 0 bases, with 11 bases between. This CDR3 has 14 amino acids. CDR1 is SNHLY, CDR2 FYNNEI, per germline. CDR3 loop: CASSPSQASYEQYF. The DNA for the CDR3 is TGTGCCAGCAGTCCCTCACAGGCCTCCTACGAGCAGTACTTC.

The chain combines TRBV13 with TRBJ1-4, with D perhaps matching TRBD1 (5 bases). CDR3 length: 16 residues. Deletions cut 7 bases from V and 2 bases from J, with 17 bases between. The V gene's germline CDR1 is PRHDT and CDR2 FYEKMQ (reference sequence). Written as DNA, the CDR3 is TGTGCCAGCACCCTCGGGGGGGGGTCCACTAATGAAAAACTGTTTTTT. Its translation: CASTLGGGSTNEKLFF.

This clonotype occurred a few times. Written as DNA, the CDR3 is TGTGCCAGCAGTTCCCTCCCGGAGACCCAGTACTTC. It encodes CASSSLPETQYF. The chain links TRBV12-3 or TRBV12-4 to TRBJ2-5; D unresolved. V was trimmed by 4 bases and J by 5 bases, leaving 8 bases between them. The CDR3 loop spans 12 amino acids.

This clonotype was counted at least ten times. The chain carries TRBV3-1 and TRBJ2-1; 9 bases fit TRBD2. The CDR3 sequence is 18 residues long. V dropped 3 bases and J dropped 1; count of bases not matched to a gene: 10. Germline CDR1 LGHDT, CDR2 YNNKEL (reference sequence). This CDR3 reads CASSHSGVLAGSYNEQFF. The CDR3 bases are TGTGCCAGCAGCCATTCTGGAGTACTAGCGGGTTCCTACAATGAGCAGTTCTTC.

This clonotype came up many times. This sequence joins TRBV20-1 and TRBJ2-3, with no clear D. This CDR3 is 13 amino acids long. Trimming left V 4 bases short and J 1 base short, with 9 bases between. Germline CDR1 DFQATT, CDR2 SNEGSKA (reference sequence). The CDR3 sequence is CSANPQGTDTQYF. The CDR3 bases are TGCAGTGCTAACCCCCAGGGCACAGATACGCAGTATTTT.

This chain joins TRBV6-5 and TRBJ1-2; 7 bases align to TRBD1. From germline, CDR1 is MNHEY and CDR2 SVGAGI. V was clipped by 8 bases and J by 6 bases; unmatched bases: 15. The CDR3 is made up of 15 amino acids. DNA of the CDR3: TGTGCCAGCTATTACCCTACCGGGACAGAGCATGGCTACACCTTC. Its protein is CASYYPTGTEHGYTF.

This clonotype was detected many times. This chain connects TRBV20-1 to TRBJ2-3, with D hard to call. V lost 7 bases, J lost 6 bases, and 14 bases lay in between. This CDR3 is 12 amino acids long. The germline V gene encodes CDR1 DFQATT and CDR2 SNEGSKA (reference sequence). The CDR3 DNA sequence: TGCAGTGTTCCACGGTCAACGGATACGCAGTATTTT. Encoded protein: CSVPRSTDTQYF.

This sequence joins TRBV7-9 and TRBJ1-1; D is unresolved. In germline, CDR1 is SEHNR, CDR2 FQNEAQ (reference sequence). Trimming pared 6 bases from V and 6 bases from J, leaving 14 bases between. CDR3 size: 13 residues. CDR3 region: CASSPSGLAEAFF. For the CDR3, the DNA is TGTGCCAGCAGTCCCTCGGGGTTGGCTGAAGCTTTCTTT.

This clonotype showed up many times. The chain combines TRBV5-1 with TRBJ1-6; the D gene is possibly TRBD1 (5 bases). The V gene lost 0 bases and the J gene lost 7 bases, with 11 bases spanning the gap. Germline V gene sequence: CDR1 SGHRS, CDR2 YFSETQ. CDR3 length: 15 residues. CDR3 sequence: CASSLDGAGNSPLHF. The CDR3 DNA reads as TGCGCCAGCAGCTTGGATGGGGCAGGGAATTCACCCCTCCACTTT.